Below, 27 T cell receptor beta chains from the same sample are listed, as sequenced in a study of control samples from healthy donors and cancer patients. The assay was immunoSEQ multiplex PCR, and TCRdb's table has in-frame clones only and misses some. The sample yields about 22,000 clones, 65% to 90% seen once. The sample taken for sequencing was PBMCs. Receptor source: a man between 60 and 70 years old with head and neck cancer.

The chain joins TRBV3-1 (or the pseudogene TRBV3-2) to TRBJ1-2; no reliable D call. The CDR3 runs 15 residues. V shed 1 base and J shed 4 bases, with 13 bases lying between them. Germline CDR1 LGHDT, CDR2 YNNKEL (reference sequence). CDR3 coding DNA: TGTGCCAGCAGCCAAGCATCTTTTAAAGCCTATGGCTACACCTTC. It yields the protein CASSQASFKAYGYTF.

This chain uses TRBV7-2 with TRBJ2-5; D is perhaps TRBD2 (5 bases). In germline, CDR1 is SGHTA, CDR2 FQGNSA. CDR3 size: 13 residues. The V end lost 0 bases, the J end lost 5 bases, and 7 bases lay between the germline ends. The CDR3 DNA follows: TGTGCCAGCAGCTTAGCGGGAGCCGAGACCCAGTACTTC. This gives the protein CASSLAGAETQYF.

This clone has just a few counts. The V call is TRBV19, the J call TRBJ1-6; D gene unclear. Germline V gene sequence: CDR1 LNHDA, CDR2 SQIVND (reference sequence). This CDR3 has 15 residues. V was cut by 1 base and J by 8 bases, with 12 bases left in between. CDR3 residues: CASSIVPGEDSPLHF. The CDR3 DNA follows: TGTGCCAGTAGTATAGTTCCCGGGGAGGATTCACCCCTCCACTTT.

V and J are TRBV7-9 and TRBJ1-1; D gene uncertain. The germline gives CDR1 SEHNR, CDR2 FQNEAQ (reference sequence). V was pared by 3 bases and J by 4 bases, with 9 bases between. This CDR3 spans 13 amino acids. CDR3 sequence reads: CASSFEQGTEAFF. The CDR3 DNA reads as TGTGCCAGCAGCTTCGAGCAAGGCACTGAAGCTTTCTTT. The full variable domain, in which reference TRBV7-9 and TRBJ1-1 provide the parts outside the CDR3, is DTGVSQNPRHKITKRGQNVTFRCDPISEHNRLYWYRQTLGQGPEFLTYFQNEAQLEKSRLLSDRFSAERPKGSFSTLEIQRTEQGDSAMYLCASSFEQGTEAFFGQGTRLTVV.

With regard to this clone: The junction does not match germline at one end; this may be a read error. Written as DNA, the CDR3 is TGTGCCAGCAGCAACCTTATAAGATCCTTCGAGCAGTACTTC. Translating gives CASSNLIRSFEQYF. V is TRBV3-1 (or the pseudogene TRBV3-2) and J is TRBJ2-7; D is undetermined. The CDR3 spans 14 residues. CDR1 is LGHDT and CDR2 is YNNKEL in the germline V gene (reference sequence).

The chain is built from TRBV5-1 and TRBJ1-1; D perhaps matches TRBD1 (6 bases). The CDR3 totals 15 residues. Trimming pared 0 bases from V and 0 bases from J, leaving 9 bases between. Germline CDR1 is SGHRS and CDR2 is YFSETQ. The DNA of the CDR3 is TGCGCCAGCAGCTTGGGTCCAGGGGTGAACACTGAAGCTTTCTTT. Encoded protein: CASSLGPGVNTEAFF. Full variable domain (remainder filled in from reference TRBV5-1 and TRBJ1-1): KAGVTQTPRYLIKTRGQQVTLSCSPISGHRSVSWYQQTPGQGLQFLFEYFSETQRNKGNFPGRFSGRQFSNSRSEMNVSTLELGDSALYLCASSLGPGVNTEAFFGQGTRLTVV.

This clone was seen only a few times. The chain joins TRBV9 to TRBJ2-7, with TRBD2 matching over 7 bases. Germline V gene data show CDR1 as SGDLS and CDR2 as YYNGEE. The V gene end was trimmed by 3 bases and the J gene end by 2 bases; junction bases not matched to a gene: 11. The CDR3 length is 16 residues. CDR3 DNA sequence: TGTGCCAGCAGCGCCGGAGGGTCTAGCGGTGCCTACGAGCAGTACTTC. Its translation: CASSAGGSSGAYEQYF.

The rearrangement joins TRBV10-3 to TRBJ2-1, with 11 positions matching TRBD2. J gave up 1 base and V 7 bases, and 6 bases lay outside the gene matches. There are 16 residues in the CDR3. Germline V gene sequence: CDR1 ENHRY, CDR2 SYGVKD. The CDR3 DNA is TGTGCCATCAAGATGCGACTAGCGGGGTCCTACAATGAGCAGTTCTTC. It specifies CAIKMRLAGSYNEQFF.

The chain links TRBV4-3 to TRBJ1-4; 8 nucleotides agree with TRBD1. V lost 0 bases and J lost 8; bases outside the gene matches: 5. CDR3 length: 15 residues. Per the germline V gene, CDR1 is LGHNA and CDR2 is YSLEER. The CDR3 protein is CASSQDQGAGEKLFF. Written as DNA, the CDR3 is TGCGCCAGCAGCCAAGATCAGGGGGCGGGAGAAAAACTGTTTTTT.

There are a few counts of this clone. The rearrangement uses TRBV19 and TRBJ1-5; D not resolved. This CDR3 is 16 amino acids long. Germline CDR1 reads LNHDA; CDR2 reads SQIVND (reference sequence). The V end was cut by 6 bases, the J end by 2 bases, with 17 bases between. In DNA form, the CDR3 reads TGTGCCAGTAGCCCCTGGTCGGGCCGGGGCAATCAGCCCCAGCATTTT. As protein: CASSPWSGRGNQPQHF.

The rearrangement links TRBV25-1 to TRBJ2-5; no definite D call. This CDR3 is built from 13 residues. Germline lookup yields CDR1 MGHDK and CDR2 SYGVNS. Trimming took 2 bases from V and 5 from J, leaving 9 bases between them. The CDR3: CASSEAIAETQYF. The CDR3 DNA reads TGTGCCAGCAGTGAAGCTATCGCGGAGACCCAGTACTTC.

CDR3 amino acids: CAIRGDRGAFF. CDR3 bases: TGTGCCATCAGAGGAGACAGGGGAGCTTTCTTT. This chain joins TRBV10-3 and TRBJ1-1, with 8 bases aligning to TRBD1. The V gene's germline CDR1 is ENHRY and CDR2 SYGVKD. This CDR3 has 11 residues. V lost 6 bases, J lost 10 bases, and 4 bases stayed unmatched.

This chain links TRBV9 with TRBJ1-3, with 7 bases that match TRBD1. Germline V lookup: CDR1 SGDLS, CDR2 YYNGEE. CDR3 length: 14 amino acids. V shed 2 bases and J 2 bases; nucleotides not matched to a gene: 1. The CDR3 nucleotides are TGTGCCAGCAGCGTCCAGGGGGCTGGAAACACCATATATTTT. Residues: CASSVQGAGNTIYF.

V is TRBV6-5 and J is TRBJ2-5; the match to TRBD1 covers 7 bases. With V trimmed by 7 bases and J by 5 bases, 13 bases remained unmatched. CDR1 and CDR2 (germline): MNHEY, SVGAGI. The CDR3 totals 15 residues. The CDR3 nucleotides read TGTGCCAGCACCGTACTACAGGGGCCAGGGGAGACCCAGTACTTC. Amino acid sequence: CASTVLQGPGETQYF.

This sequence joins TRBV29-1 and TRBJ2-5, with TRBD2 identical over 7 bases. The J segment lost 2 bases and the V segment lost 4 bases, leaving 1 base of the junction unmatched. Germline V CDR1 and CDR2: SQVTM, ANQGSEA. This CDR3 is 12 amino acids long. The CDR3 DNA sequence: TGCAGCGTTGGGGGGGGGCAAGAGACCCAGTACTTC. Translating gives CSVGGGQETQYF.

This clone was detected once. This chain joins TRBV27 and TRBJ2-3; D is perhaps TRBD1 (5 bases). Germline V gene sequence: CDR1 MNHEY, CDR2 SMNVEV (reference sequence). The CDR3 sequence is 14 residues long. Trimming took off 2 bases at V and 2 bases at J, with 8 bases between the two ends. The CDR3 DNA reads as TGTGCCAGCAGTTTAACAGGACCCACAGATACGCAGTATTTT. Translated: CASSLTGPTDTQYF.

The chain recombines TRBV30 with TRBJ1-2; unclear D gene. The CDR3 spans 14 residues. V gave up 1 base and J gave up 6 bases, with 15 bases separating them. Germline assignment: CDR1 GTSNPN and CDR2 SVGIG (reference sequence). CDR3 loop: CAWSGHSNVDGYTF. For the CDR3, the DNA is TGTGCCTGGAGTGGCCACAGTAACGTCGATGGCTACACCTTC.

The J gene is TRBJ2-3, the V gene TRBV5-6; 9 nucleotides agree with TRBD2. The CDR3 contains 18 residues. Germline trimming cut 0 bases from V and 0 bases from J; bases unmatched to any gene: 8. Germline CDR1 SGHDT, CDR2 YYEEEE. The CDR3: CASSLDVRLAGSTDTQYF. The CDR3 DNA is TGTGCCAGCAGCTTGGATGTTCGCCTAGCGGGGAGCACAGATACGCAGTATTTT.

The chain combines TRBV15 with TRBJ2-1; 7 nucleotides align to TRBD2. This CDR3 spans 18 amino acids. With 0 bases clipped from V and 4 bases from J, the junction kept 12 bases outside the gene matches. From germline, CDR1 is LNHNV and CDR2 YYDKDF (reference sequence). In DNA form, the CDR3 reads TGTGCCACCAGCAGAGATCGGGGCGGGAGCGGTGTTTACAATGAGCAGTTCTTC. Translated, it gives CATSRDRGGSGVYNEQFF.

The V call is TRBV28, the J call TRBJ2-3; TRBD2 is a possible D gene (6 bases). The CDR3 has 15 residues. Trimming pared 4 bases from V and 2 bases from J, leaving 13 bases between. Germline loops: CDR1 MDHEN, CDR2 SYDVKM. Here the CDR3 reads CASSSTVADTDTQYF. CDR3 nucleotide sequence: TGTGCCAGCAGTTCAACCGTAGCGGACACAGATACGCAGTATTTT. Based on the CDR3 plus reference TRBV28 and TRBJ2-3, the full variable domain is DVKVTQSSRYLVKRTGEKVFLECVQDMDHENMFWYRQDPGLGLRLIYFSYDVKMKEKGDIPEGYSVSREKKERFSLILESASTNQTSMYLCASSSTVADTDTQYFGPGTRLTVL.

The CDR3 loop is CASSLGGEGYTF. The CDR3 nucleotides are TGTGCCAGCAGCTTAGGAGGGGAGGGCTACACCTTC. This chain uses TRBV11-3 with TRBJ1-2; the D gene is possibly TRBD1 (5 bases). Germline CDR1 is SGHNT and CDR2 is YENEEA. CDR3 size: 12 residues. V was shortened by 1 base and J by 8 bases, with 8 bases between the two germline ends.

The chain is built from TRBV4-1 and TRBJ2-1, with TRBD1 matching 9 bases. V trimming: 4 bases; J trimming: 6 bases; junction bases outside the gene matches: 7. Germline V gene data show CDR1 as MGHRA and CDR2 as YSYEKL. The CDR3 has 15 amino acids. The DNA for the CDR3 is TGCGCCAGCAGCCGTGGACAGGGGACCCTCAATGAGCAGTTCTTC. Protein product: CASSRGQGTLNEQFF.

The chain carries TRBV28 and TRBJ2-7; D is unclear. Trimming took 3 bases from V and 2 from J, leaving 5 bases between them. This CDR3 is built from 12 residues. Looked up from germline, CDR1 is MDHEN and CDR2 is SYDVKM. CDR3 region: CASSFTPYEQYF. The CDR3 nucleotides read TGTGCCAGCAGTTTCACCCCCTACGAGCAGTACTTC.

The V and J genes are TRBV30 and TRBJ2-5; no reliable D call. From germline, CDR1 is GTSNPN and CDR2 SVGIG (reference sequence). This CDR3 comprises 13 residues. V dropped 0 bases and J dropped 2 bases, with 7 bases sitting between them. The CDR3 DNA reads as TGTGCCTGGAGTGTATCCAGACAAGAGACCCAGTACTTC. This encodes CAWSVSRQETQYF.

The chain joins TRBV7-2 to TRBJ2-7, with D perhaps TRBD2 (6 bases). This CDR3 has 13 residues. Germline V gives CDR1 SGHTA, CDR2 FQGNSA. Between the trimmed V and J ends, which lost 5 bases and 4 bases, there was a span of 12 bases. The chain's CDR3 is CASSTRDSYEQYF. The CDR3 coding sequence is TGTGCCAGCAGCACGCGGGACTCTTACGAGCAGTACTTC.

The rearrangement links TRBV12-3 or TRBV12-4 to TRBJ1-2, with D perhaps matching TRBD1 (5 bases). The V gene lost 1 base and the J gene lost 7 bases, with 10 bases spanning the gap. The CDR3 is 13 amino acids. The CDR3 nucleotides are TGTGCCAGCAGTTTAGAGGGGTTAAGTGGCTACACCTTC. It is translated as CASSLEGLSGYTF.

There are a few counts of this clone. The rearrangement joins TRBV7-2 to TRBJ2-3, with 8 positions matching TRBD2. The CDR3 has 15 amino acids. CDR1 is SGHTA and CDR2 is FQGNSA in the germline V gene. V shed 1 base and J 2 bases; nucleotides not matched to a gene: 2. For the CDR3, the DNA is TGTGCCAGCAGCTTAGTGCGGGGGGACACAGATACGCAGTATTTT. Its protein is CASSLVRGDTDTQYF.